Listed below are T cell receptor beta chains from one sample, sequenced in a study of vaccination effects on CD4 cells after COVID-19. The assay was immunoSEQ multiplex PCR, and TCRdb's table has in-frame clones only and misses some. The sample lists tens of thousands of clones, 75% to 80% occurring once. Their cognate antigens are unknown. The specimen was CD4+ T cells from PBMCs cultured without peptide, collected before COVID-19 vaccination. All receptors derive from a human donor who had a prior SARS-CoV-2 infection. CDR3s include the opening cysteine and the closing phenylalanine or tryptophan. A D gene is named only where the DNA matches it firmly. Size is omitted from some rows. Given values are once, few, many or a class for expanded clones.

clone size	D gene	J gene	V gene	CDR3 DNA	CDR3 protein
once	TRBD2	TRBJ2-1	TRBV7-2	TGTGCCAGCAGCACGGGAAGCGGGGGGCCCCCCAATGAGCAGTTCTTC	CASSTGSGGPPNEQFF
-	TRBD1	TRBJ1-2	TRBV4-2	TGTGCCAGCAGCCAAGAGACCAACAGGGGTTCGGCTGGCTACACCTTC	CASSQETNRGSAGYTF
-	-	TRBJ2-1	TRBV2	TGTGCCAGCAGTGAATGGGGGCCGAACAATGAGCAGTTCTTC	CASSEWGPNNEQFF
-	TRBD1	TRBJ1-2	TRBV3-1/TRBV3-2	TGTGCCAGCAGCAGAACAGGGGGGCGATTTATTGGCTACACCTTC	CASSRTGGRFIGYTF
-	-	TRBJ2-7	TRBV21-1	TGTGCCAGCAGCAATTGGGGGTTCTCCTACGAGCAGTACTTC	CASSNWGFSYEQYF
-	-	TRBJ2-1	TRBV19	TGTGCCAGTAGTACCAGGACAGCCCTCAGCTCCTACAATGAGCAGTTCTTC	CASSTRTALSSYNEQFF
-	-	TRBJ2-3	TRBV30	TGTGCCTGGAGCCTCCGAGGGATAGGCACAGATACGCAGTATTTT	CAWSLRGIGTDTQYF
-	-	TRBJ1-1	TRBV2	TGTGCCAGCAGTGATGTTGGGACCGAAGCTTTCTTT	CASSDVGTEAFF
-	-	TRBJ2-3	TRBV18	TGTGCCAGCTCACCGCAGGGCACAGATACGCAGTATTTT	CASSPQGTDTQYF
-	-	TRBJ1-2	TRBV12-3/TRBV12-4	TGTGCCAGCAGTTTTAATACTAACTATGGCTACACCTTC	CASSFNTNYGYTF
-	-	TRBJ2-7	TRBV5-1	TGCGCCAGCAGCTTAGGCCCGGGACCGTCTTACGAGCAGTACTTC	CASSLGPGPSYEQYF
-	-	TRBJ2-3	TRBV11-3	TGTGCCAGCAGCTCAAGGACAGATACGCAGTATTTT	CASSSRTDTQYF
-	-	TRBJ1-1	TRBV20-1	TGCAGTGCTTTTCTGGGTACTGAAGCTTTCTTT	CSAFLGTEAFF
-	-	TRBJ1-1	TRBV6-2/TRBV6-3	TGTGCCAGCAGTTACGGGCCCAATGCAGGAGGGGCCACTGAAGCTTTCTTT	CASSYGPNAGGATEAFF
-	TRBD2	TRBJ2-3	TRBV5-1	TGCGCCAGCAGCTTGGGGGGACTAGCGGGAGGGCCGGATACGCAGTATTTT	CASSLGGLAGGPDTQYF
once	-	TRBJ1-5	TRBV11-2	TGTGCCCTCGCGAAGCTCCCTAGCAATCAGCCCCAGCATTTT	CALAKLPSNQPQHF
-	-	TRBJ2-5	TRBV21-1	TGTGCCAGCAGCAAAGAGGTGGCGGGAGGGCAAGAGACCCAGTACTTC	CASSKEVAGGQETQYF
-	-	TRBJ2-7	TRBV10-3	TGTGCCATCAGTGATTTTCGGGGGGCACCCTACGAGCAGTACTTC	CAISDFRGAPYEQYF
-	TRBD2	TRBJ2-7	TRBV9	TGTGCCAGCAGCGTTCGGGACTACTCCTACGAGCAGTACTTC	CASSVRDYSYEQYF
few	TRBD1	TRBJ1-2	TRBV5-1	TGCGCCAGCAGCCAAGGGACAGGGTATGGCTACACCTTC	CASSQGTGYGYTF
-	TRBD2	TRBJ2-1	TRBV18	TGTGCCAGCTCACCCAGCTCAGCCAGCGGGGGATACAATGAGCAGTTCTTC	CASSPSSASGGYNEQFF
-	-	TRBJ2-7	TRBV2	TGTGCCAGCTCAACGGCTGGGGGTAACTACGAGCAGTACTTC	CASSTAGGNYEQYF
few	-	TRBJ1-1	TRBV6-1	TGTGCCAGCAGTGAATTTGGGGGAGGGGACACTGAAGCTTTCTTT	CASSEFGGGDTEAFF
-	-	TRBJ1-4	TRBV5-1	TGCGCCAGCAGCTTCTTGTCAGGGGAGCGTGAAAAACTGTTTTTT	CASSFLSGEREKLFF
-	-	TRBJ1-5	TRBV18	TGTGCCAGCTCACTCGCCGGTGCTAATCAGCCCCAGCATTTT	CASSLAGANQPQHF
-	-	TRBJ1-4	TRBV9	TGTGCCAGCAGCCCCGGGGCAACTAATGAAAAACTGTTTTTT	CASSPGATNEKLFF
-	-	TRBJ2-2	TRBV7-3	TGTGCCAGCAGACGCGACCCCAGGGCCACCGGGGAGCTGTTTTTT	CASRRDPRATGELFF
few	-	TRBJ2-1	TRBV24-1	TGTGCCACCTCTCCGGGACATAGCTCCTACAATGAGCAGTTCTTC	CATSPGHSSYNEQFF
-	-	TRBJ2-1	TRBV12-3/TRBV12-4	TGTGCCAGCAGTTCGGGACCGGGACCACAGTTCTTC	CASSSGPGPQFF
-	-	TRBJ2-5	TRBV5-1	TGCGCCAGCAGCTTGGGGCCGGGGATCGGGGAGACCCAGTACTTC	CASSLGPGIGETQYF
-	-	TRBJ1-1	TRBV7-7	TGTGCTAGCAGCCCACAGGTGAACACTGAAGCTTTCTTT	CASSPQVNTEAFF
-	TRBD2	TRBJ2-2	TRBV28	TGTGCCAGCAGTGGACTAGCGGGAGACACCGGGGAGCTGTTTTTT	CASSGLAGDTGELFF
-	-	TRBJ1-2	TRBV18	TGTGCCACCGCGGCGGGGGTGGGCTATGGCTACACCTTC	CATAAGVGYGYTF
-	-	TRBJ2-7	TRBV4-3	TGCGCCAGCAGCCAAGATTATCGGAGCCTGACCTACGAGCAGTACTTC	CASSQDYRSLTYEQYF
once	-	TRBJ1-4	TRBV18	TGTGCCAGCTCGACGGTAAATGAAAAACTGTTTTTT	CASSTVNEKLFF
-	-	TRBJ1-6	TRBV12-3/TRBV12-4	TGTGCCAGCAGCATTCGGGGTGATTCACCCCTCCACTTT	CASSIRGDSPLHF
-	TRBD2	TRBJ2-2	TRBV18	TGTGCCAGCTCACCACCTCGCGGGGGGTACACCGGGGAGCTGTTTTTT	CASSPPRGGYTGELFF
-	-	TRBJ2-3	TRBV4-3	TGCGCCAGCAGCCAAGATCTAGGGGGAAGCACAGATACGCAGTATTTT	CASSQDLGGSTDTQYF
-	TRBD2	TRBJ2-3	TRBV3-1/TRBV3-2	TGTGCCAGCAGCCAAGATATAAGGACTAGCGTGCTCGATACGCAGTATTTT	CASSQDIRTSVLDTQYF
-	-	TRBJ2-7	TRBV2	TGTGCCAGCACCATAATGACGGACTCCTACGAGCAGTACTTC	CASTIMTDSYEQYF
-	-	TRBJ1-2	TRBV6-5	TGTGCCAGCAGGACCGCAGGTGTTCGGGGTGGCTACACCTTC	CASRTAGVRGGYTF
-	TRBD1	TRBJ2-1	TRBV13	TGTGCCAGCAGCTTAGCAGGGGGAACCTACAATGAGCAGTTCTTC	CASSLAGGTYNEQFF